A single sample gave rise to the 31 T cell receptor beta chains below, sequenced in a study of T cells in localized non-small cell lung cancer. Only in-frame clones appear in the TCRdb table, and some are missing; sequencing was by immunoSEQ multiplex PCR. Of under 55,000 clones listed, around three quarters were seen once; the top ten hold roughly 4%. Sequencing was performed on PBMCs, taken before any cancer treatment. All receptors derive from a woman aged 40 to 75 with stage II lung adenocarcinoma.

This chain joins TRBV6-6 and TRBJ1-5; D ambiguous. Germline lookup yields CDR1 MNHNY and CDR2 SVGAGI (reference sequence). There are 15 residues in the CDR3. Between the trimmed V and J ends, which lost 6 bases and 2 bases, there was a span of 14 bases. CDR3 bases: TGTGCCAGCAGGACCCCGGACCAACGCAATCAGCCCCAGCATTTT. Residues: CASRTPDQRNQPQHF.

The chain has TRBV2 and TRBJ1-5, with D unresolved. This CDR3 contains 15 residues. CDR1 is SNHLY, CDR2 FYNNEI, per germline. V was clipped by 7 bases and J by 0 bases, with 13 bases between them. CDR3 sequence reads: CASTPGPLSNQPQHF. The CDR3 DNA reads TGTGCCAGCACTCCCGGGCCCCTTAGCAATCAGCCCCAGCATTTT.

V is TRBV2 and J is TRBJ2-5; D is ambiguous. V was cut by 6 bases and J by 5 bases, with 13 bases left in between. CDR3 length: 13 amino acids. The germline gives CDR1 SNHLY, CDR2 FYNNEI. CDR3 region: CASSAGSRETQYF. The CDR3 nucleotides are TGTGCCAGCAGCGCAGGATCCCGGGAGACCCAGTACTTC. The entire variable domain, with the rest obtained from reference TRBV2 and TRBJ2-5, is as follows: EPEVTQTPSHQVTQMGQEVILRCVPISNHLYFYWYRQILGQKVEFLVSFYNNEISEKSEIFDDQFSVERPDGSNFTLKIRSTKLEDSAMYFCASSAGSRETQYFGPGTRLLVL.

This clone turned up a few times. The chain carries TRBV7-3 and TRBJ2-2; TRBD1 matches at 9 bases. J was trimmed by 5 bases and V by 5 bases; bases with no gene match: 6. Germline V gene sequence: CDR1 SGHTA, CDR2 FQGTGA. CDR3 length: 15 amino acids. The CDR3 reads CASSLTDRGTGELFF. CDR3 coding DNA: TGTGCCAGCAGCCTTACCGACAGGGGGACCGGGGAGCTGTTTTTT.

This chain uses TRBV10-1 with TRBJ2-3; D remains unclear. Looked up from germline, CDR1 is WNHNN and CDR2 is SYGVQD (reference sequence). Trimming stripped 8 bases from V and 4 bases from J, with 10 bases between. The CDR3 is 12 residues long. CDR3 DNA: TGCGCCAGCGGGATGAGGTCAGATACGCAGTATTTT. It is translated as CASGMRSDTQYF.

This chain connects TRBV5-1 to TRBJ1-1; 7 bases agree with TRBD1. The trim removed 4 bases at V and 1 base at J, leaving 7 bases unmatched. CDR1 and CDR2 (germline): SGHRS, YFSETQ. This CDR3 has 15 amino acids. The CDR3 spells CASSHTGDQNTEAFF. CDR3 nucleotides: TGCGCCAGCAGCCATACAGGGGACCAGAACACTGAAGCTTTCTTT.

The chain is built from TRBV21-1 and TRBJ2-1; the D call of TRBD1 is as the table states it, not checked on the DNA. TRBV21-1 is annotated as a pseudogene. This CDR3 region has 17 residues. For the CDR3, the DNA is TGTGCCAGCAGACCCTCGGTGAACCAGGTCCTCTACAATGAGCAGTTCTTC. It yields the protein CASRPSVNQVLYNEQFF.

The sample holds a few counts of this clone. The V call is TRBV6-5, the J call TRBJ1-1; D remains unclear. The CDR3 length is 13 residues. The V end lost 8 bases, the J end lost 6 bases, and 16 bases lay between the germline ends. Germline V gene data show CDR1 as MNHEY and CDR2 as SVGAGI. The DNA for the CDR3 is TGTGCCAGCCAATCTCCCTCAGTGGCTGAAGCTTTCTTT. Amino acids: CASQSPSVAEAFF.

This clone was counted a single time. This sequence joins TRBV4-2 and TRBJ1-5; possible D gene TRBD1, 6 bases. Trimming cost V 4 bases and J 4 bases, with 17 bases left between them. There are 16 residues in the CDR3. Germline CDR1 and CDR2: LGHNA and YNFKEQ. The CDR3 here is CASSPTPGHTNQPQHF. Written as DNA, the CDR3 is TGTGCCAGCAGCCCGACCCCGGGACATACAAATCAGCCCCAGCATTTT.

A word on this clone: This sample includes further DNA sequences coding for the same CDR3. DNA for the CDR3: TGTGCCAGCAGCTCTGGGGGGGAGACCCAGTACTTC. As protein: CASSSGGETQYF. The chain combines TRBV7-3 with TRBJ2-5; possibly TRBD2 for D (6 bases). The V end was cut by 4 bases, the J end by 5 bases, with 8 bases between. Germline loops: CDR1 SGHTA, CDR2 FQGTGA. The CDR3 is made up of 12 amino acids.

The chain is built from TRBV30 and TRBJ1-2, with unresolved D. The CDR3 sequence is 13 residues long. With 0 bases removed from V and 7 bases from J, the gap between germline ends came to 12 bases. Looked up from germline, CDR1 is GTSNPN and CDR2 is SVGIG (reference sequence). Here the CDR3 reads CAWSVTAVSGYTF. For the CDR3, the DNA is TGTGCCTGGAGTGTAACGGCCGTGAGTGGCTACACCTTC.

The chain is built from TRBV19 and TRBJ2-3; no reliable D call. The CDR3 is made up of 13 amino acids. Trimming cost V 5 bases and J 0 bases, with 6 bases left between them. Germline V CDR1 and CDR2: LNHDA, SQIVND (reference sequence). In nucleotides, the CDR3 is TGTGCCAGTAGTGAAGTGAGCACAGATACGCAGTATTTT. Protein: CASSEVSTDTQYF.

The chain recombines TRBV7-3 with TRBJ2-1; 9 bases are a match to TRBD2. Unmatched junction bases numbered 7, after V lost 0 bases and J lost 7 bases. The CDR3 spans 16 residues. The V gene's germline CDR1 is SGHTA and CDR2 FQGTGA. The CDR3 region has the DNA TGTGCCAGCAGCTTAACCGGGACTAGCTGGGGTAATGAGCAGTTCTTC. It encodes CASSLTGTSWGNEQFF.

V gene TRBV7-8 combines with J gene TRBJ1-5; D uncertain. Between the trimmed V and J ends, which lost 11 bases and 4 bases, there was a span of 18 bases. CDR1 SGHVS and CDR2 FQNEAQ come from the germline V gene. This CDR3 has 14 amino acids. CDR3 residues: CAPFEFRRNQPQHF. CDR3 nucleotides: TGTGCCCCCTTCGAATTTCGGCGAAATCAGCCCCAGCATTTT.

The CDR3 DNA reads TGCAGCGTTGCTAGCCCCGAAGGTGAGCAGTTCTTC. This encodes CSVASPEGEQFF. The chain couples TRBV29-1 to TRBJ2-1; the D gene is possibly TRBD2 (5 bases). Germline assignment: CDR1 SQVTM and CDR2 ANQGSEA. V lost 4 bases, J lost 9 bases, and 13 bases lay in between. CDR3 length: 12 residues.

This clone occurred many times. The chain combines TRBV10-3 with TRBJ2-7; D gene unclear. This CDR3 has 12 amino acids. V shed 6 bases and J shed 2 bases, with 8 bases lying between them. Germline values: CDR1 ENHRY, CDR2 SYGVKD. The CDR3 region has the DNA TGTGCCATCAGCCAGGCCCCCTACGAGCAGTACTTC. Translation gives CAISQAPYEQYF.

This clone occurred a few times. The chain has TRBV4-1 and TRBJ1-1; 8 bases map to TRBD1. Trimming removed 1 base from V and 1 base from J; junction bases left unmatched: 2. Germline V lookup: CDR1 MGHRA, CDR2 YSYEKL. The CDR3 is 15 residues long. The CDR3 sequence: CASSQAGTGNTEAFF. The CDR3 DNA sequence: TGCGCCAGCAGCCAAGCCGGGACAGGGAACACTGAAGCTTTCTTT.

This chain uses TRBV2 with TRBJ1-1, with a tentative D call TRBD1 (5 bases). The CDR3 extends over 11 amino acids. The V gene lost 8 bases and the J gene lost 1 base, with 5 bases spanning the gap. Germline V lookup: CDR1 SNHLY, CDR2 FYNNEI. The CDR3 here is CASGQNTEAFF. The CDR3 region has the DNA TGTGCCAGCGGACAGAACACTGAAGCTTTCTTT.

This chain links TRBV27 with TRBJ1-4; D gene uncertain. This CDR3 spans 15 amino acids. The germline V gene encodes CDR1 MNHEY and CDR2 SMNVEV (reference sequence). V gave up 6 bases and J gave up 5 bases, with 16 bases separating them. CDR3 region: CASRTPAFGNEKLFF. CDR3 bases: TGTGCCAGCAGGACCCCAGCATTCGGAAATGAAAAACTGTTTTTT.

The CDR3 loop is CASSGRGGATDTQYF. Here the CDR3 DNA reads TGTGCCAGCAGCGGACGGGGAGGGGCCACAGATACGCAGTATTTT. The chain links TRBV9 to TRBJ2-3; 7 bases are a match to TRBD2. From germline, CDR1 is SGDLS and CDR2 YYNGEE. V lost 3 bases and J lost 2; bases outside the gene matches: 6. The CDR3 totals 15 residues.

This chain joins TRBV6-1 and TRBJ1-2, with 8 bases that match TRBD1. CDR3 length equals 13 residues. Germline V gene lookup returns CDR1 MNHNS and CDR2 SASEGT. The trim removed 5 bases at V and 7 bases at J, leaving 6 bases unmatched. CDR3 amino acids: CASSSVQGAGYTF. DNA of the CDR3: TGTGCCAGCAGTTCGGTTCAGGGGGCTGGCTACACCTTC.

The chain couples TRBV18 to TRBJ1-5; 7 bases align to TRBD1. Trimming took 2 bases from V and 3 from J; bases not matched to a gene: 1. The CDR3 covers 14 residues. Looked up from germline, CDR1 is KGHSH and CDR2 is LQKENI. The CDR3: CASSPGQDNQPQHF. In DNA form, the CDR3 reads TGTGCCAGCTCACCAGGACAGGACAATCAGCCCCAGCATTTT.

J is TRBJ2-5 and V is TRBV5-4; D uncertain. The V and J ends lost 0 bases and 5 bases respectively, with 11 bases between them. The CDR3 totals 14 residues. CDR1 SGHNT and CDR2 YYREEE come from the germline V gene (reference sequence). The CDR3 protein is CASSLDLDHETQYF. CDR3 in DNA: TGTGCCAGCAGCTTGGATCTCGATCACGAGACCCAGTACTTC. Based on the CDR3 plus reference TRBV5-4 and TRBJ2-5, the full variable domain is ETGVTQSPTHLIKTRGQQVTLRCSSQSGHNTVSWYQQALGQGPQFIFQYYREEENGRGNFPPRFSGLQFPNYSSELNVNALELDDSALYLCASSLDLDHETQYFGPGTRLLVL.

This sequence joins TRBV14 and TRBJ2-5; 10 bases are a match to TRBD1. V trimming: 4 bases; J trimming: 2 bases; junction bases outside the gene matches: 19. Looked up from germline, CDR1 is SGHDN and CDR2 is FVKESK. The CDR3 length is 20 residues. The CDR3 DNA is TGTGCCAGCAGCCTAAGCTTTTTTACGGGACAGGGGATTTATCAAGAGACCCAGTACTTC. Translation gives CASSLSFFTGQGIYQETQYF.

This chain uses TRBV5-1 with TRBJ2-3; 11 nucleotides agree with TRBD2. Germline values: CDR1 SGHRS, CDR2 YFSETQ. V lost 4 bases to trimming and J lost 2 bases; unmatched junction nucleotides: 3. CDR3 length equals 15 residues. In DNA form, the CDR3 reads TGCGCCAGCAGCCCTAGCGGGGGGCCCACAGATACGCAGTATTTT. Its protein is CASSPSGGPTDTQYF.

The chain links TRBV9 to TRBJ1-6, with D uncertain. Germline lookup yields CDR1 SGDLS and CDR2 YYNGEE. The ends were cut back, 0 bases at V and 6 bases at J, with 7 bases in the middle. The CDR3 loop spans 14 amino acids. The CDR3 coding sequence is TGTGCCAGCAGCGTAGGGCAGCGTAATTCACCCCTCCACTTT. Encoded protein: CASSVGQRNSPLHF.

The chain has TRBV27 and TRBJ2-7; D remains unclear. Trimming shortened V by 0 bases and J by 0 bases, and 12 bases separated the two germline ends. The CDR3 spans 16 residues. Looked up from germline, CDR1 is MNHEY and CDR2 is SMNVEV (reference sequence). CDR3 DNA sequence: TGTGCCAGCAGTTTATCCCCCGCCCCCAGCTCCTACGAGCAGTACTTC. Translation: CASSLSPAPSSYEQYF.

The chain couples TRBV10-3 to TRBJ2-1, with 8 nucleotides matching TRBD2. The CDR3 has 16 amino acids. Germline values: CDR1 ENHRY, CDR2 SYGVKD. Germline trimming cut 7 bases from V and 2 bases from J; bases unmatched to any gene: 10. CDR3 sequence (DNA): TGTGCCATCAACGAACTCGGGGGGGGCGCCTACAATGAGCAGTTCTTC. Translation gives CAINELGGGAYNEQFF.

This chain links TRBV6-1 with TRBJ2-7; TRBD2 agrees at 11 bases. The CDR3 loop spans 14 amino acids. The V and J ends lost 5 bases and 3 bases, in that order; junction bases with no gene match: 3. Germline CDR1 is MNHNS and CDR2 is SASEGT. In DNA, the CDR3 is TGTGCCAGCAGTCCGCTAGCGGGGGGCTACGAGCAGTACTTC. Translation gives CASSPLAGGYEQYF.

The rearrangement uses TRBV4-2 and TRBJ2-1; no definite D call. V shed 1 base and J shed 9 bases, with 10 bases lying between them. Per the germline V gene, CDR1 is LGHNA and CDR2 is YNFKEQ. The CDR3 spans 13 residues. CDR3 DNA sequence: TGTGCCAGCAGCCAAGCTCACGATGGTGAGCAGTTCTTC. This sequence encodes CASSQAHDGEQFF.

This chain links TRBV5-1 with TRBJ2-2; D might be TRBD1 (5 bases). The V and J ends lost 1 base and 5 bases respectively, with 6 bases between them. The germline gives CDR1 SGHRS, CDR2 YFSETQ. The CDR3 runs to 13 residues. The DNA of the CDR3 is TGCGCCAGCAGCTTGCAGGGAACCGGGGAGCTGTTTTTT. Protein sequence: CASSLQGTGELFF.